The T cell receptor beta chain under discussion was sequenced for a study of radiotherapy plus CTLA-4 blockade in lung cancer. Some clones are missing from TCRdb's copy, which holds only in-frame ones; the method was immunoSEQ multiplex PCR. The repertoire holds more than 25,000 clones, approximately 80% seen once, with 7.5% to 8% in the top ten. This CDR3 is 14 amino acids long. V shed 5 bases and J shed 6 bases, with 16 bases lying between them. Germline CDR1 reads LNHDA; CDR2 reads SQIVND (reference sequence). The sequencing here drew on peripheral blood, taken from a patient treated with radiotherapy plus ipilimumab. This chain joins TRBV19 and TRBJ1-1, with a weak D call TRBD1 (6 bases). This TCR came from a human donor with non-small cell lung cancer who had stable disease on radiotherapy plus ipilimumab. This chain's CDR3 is CASSPQGKWAEAFF. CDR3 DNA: TGTGCCAGTAGTCCACAGGGTAAGTGGGCTGAAGCTTTCTTT. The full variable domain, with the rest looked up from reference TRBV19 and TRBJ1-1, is DGGITQSPKYLFRKEGQNVTLSCEQNLNHDAMYWYRQDPGQGLRLIYYSQIVNDFQKGDIAEGYSVSREKKESFPLTVTSAQKNPTAFYLCASSPQGKWAEAFFGQGTRLTVV.